A selection of T cell receptor beta chains follows, all from one sample in a study of T cell repertoires in cytomegalovirus infection. MiXCR, applied by TCRdb to the reads, yields one record per CDR3 protein. The sample gives 680,000 or so distinct CDR3 sequences, roughly a third of which show up once; 2.5% to 3% is in the top ten. The sample consisted of PBMCs. The receptors were gathered from a human donor in good health (CMV status not recorded). Some clones in this sample may be carry-over from other donors' samples. Each CDR3 is given with its conserved first and last residue. The D gene is left open where the match is weak. Only part of the rows carry a size: once, few, many, or a class if the clone is expanded.

j_call v_call cdr3_length clone_size d_call cdr3_aa cdr3_nt
TRBJ2-7 TRBV4-1 16 - TRBD2 CASSQDPGRAGYEQYF TGCGCCAGCAGCCAAGATCCCGGGAGGGCCGGGTACGAGCAGTACTTC
TRBJ2-7 TRBV12-3/TRBV12-4 13 - - CASSLAGNHEQYF TGTGCCAGCAGTTTAGCAGGGAACCACGAGCAGTACTTC
TRBJ1-6 TRBV7-9 15 few TRBD1 CASSFNRGNNSPLHF TGTGCCAGCAGCTTCAACAGGGGGAATAATTCACCCCTCCACTTT
TRBJ2-2 TRBV7-2 17 - - CASSPRESRTSTGELFF TGTGCCAGCAGCCCAAGGGAGAGCCGGACGAGCACCGGGGAGCTGTTTTTT
TRBJ2-4 TRBV6-8 17 - TRBD2 CASSPRTSGSNKNIQYF TGTGCCAGCAGTCCCCGGACTAGCGGGAGTAACAAAAACATTCAGTACTTC
TRBJ1-1 TRBV28 13 - TRBD1 CASRGQGHTEAFF TGTGCCAGCAGGGGACAGGGGCACACTGAAGCTTTCTTT
TRBJ2-2 TRBV7-6 15 few - CASSLVGKNTGELFF TGTGCCAGCAGCCTGGTAGGGAAGAACACCGGGGAGCTGTTTTTT
TRBJ2-1 TRBV7-6 15 many TRBD1 CASSPGTGGTNEQFF TGTGCCAGCAGCCCCGGGACAGGGGGAACAAATGAGCAGTTCTTC
TRBJ2-1 TRBV28 11 - - CASSIRDPHVF TGTGCCAGCAGTATCCGGGATCCGCATGTCTTC
TRBJ2-1 TRBV7-9 14 few - CASRKPRGDNEQFF TGTGCCAGCAGAAAGCCGAGGGGGGACAATGAGCAGTTCTTC
TRBJ2-5 TRBV20-1 13 many - CSARGGQRETQYF TGCAGTGCTAGAGGCGGACAGCGAGAGACCCAGTACTTC
TRBJ2-7 TRBV10-3 18 few - CAISERFGRRGASYEQYF TGTGCCATCAGTGAGCGGTTTGGTAGACGGGGGGCCTCGTACGAGCAGTACTTC
TRBJ2-7 TRBV7-2 15 medium-sized TRBD1 CASSFRGPPWDEQYF TGTGCCAGCAGCTTTAGGGGGCCCCCTTGGGACGAGCAGTACTTC
TRBJ2-5 TRBV7-2 13 - - CARTVRGGDTKYF TGTGCCAGAACCGTCAGGGGAGGAGATACCAAGTACTTC
TRBJ1-1 TRBV28 16 - TRBD1 CASSAPQGGGNTEAFF TGTGCCAGCAGTGCCCCACAGGGGGGGGGGAACACTGAAGCTTTCTTT
TRBJ2-7 TRBV18 14 few TRBD1 CASSPPGQGWEQYF TGTGCCAGCTCACCACCGGGACAGGGGTGGGAGCAGTACTTC
TRBJ2-1 TRBV7-2 16 few - CASSLRAVLMGSGQFF TGTGCCAGCAGCTTAAGGGCTGTTCTGATGGGATCAGGGCAGTTCTTC
TRBJ2-1 TRBV4-2 16 few TRBD2 CASSQEGAGVGDEQFF TGTGCCAGCAGCCAAGAGGGAGCGGGAGTCGGCGATGAGCAGTTCTTC
TRBJ2-1 TRBV24-1 11 - - CATGFYNEQFF TGTGCCACCGGATTCTACAATGAGCAGTTCTTC
TRBJ1-1 TRBV7-2 14 many - CASSLGKGFTEAFF TGTGCCAGCAGCTTAGGGAAGGGATTCACTGAAGCTTTCTTT
TRBJ1-6 TRBV7-8 15 - TRBD1 CASSLADRDNSPLHF TGTGCCAGCAGCTTAGCGGACAGGGATAATTCACCCCTCCACTTT
TRBJ2-7 TRBV28 15 - TRBD1 CASSSWPGQSYEQYF TGTGCCAGCAGCTCCTGGCCGGGACAGTCCTACGAGCAGTACTTC
TRBJ1-6 TRBV29-1 13 - TRBD1 CSVRTGSASPLHF TGCAGCGTTCGGACAGGGTCGGCCTCACCCCTCCACTTT
TRBJ2-7 TRBV6-1 15 many - CASSEAQGGSYEQYF TGTGCCAGCAGTGAAGCGCAGGGGGGCTCCTACGAGCAGTACTTC
TRBJ2-3 TRBV11-3 15 few - CASSPRGASTDTQYF TGTGCCAGCAGTCCCAGGGGGGCCAGCACAGATACGCAGTATTTT
TRBJ1-6 TRBV28 16 many - CASSSQIDSYNSPLHF TGTGCCAGCAGTTCCCAGATAGACTCCTATAATTCACCCCTCCACTTT
TRBJ1-4 TRBV28 17 - - CASSPMGGGTTNEKLFF TGTGCCAGCAGCCCCATGGGGGGTGGCACAACTAATGAAAAACTGTTTTTT
TRBJ1-1 TRBV7-4 14 - - CASSLAYGGDEAFF TGTGCCAGCAGCTTAGCGTATGGGGGGGATGAAGCTTTCTTT
TRBJ1-2 TRBV30 13 few TRBD1 CAWRAGQGDGYTF TGTGCCTGGAGGGCCGGACAGGGCGATGGCTACACCTTC
TRBJ1-2 TRBV28 14 - - CASRTSGTSYGYTF TGTGCCAGCAGGACGAGTGGAACGAGTTATGGCTACACCTTC
TRBJ1-4 TRBV12-3/TRBV12-4 14 - - CASSHSVRGEKLFF TGTGCCAGCAGTCACAGTGTTCGGGGTGAAAAACTGTTTTTT
TRBJ2-1 TRBV7-7 16 many - CASSLEDAGSYNEQFF TGTGCTAGCAGCTTAGAGGATGCGGGGTCCTACAATGAGCAGTTCTTC
TRBJ2-5 TRBV15 15 - - CATSRDWAGPETQYF TGTGCCACCAGCAGAGATTGGGCCGGACCAGAGACCCAGTACTTC
TRBJ2-4 TRBV7-2 16 many TRBD1 CASSVQGILAKNIQYF TGTGCCAGCAGCGTACAGGGGATCTTAGCCAAAAACATTCAGTACTTC
TRBJ1-2 TRBV20-1 11 - - CSAPQGYGYTF TGCAGTGCCCCCCAGGGCTATGGCTACACCTTC
TRBJ1-2 TRBV20-1 16 - - CSARDPPRGSNYGYTF TGCAGTGCTAGAGATCCCCCGCGCGGATCTAACTATGGCTACACCTTC
TRBJ2-2 TRBV28 16 - - CASNQPGPYHTGELFF TGTGCCAGCAACCAACCTGGCCCCTACCACACCGGGGAGCTGTTTTTT
TRBJ1-1 TRBV28 14 - - CASSFNNRDTEAFF TGTGCCAGCAGTTTTAACAACAGGGACACTGAAGCTTTCTTT
TRBJ1-4 TRBV20-1 13 - - CSAIPPTNEKLFF TGCAGTGCCATCCCGCCAACTAATGAAAAACTGTTTTTT
TRBJ2-1 TRBV15 12 - - CATSPGKVKVFF TGTGCCACCAGCCCGGGAAAGGTTAAGGTGTTCTTC
TRBJ2-2 TRBV19 12 few - CALGANTGELFF TGTGCACTGGGCGCGAACACCGGGGAGCTGTTTTTT
TRBJ2-1 TRBV7-2 15 - - CSSSLAGRNDNEQFF TGTTCCAGCAGCTTAGCCGGGAGAAACGACAATGAGCAGTTCTTC
TRBJ1-1 TRBV7-2 18 - TRBD1 CASSLYPLGTGVNTEALF TGTGCCAGCAGCTTATATCCCCTGGGGACAGGCGTTAACACTGAAGCTTTATTT
TRBJ1-5 TRBV7-8 15 many TRBD1 CASSLDRGLSQPQHF TGTGCCAGCAGCTTAGACAGGGGGCTGAGTCAGCCCCAGCATTTT
TRBJ1-2 TRBV7-8 13 - - CASSLALGTGYTF TGTGCCAGCAGCTTAGCGTTGGGAACTGGCTACACCTTC
TRBJ1-1 TRBV7-2 14 - - CASSRRVGRTEAFF TGTGCCAGCAGCCGCCGCGTGGGGAGGACTGAAGCTTTCTTT
TRBJ1-4 TRBV29-1 14 - TRBD1 CSVDLTGLNEKLFF TGCAGCGTTGATCTGACAGGGCTGAATGAAAAACTGTTTTTT
TRBJ2-3 TRBV7-2 14 many - CASSFRPYTDTQYF TGTGCCAGCAGCTTCCGGCCATACACAGATACGCAGTATTTT
TRBJ2-2 TRBV7-2 16 few TRBD2 CASSYRTSGGTGELFF TGTGCCAGCAGCTACCGGACTAGCGGGGGCACCGGGGAGCTGTTTTTT
TRBJ1-4 TRBV12-3/TRBV12-4 14 - - CASSLLDINEKMFF TGTGCCAGCAGTTTACTAGACATCAATGAAAAAATGTTTTTT
TRBJ1-5 TRBV28 14 - - CASNDIHSNQPQHF TGTGCCAGCAACGACATACATAGCAATCAGCCCCAGCATTTT
TRBJ2-7 TRBV6-6 14 - TRBD1 CASSAGQGGLEQYF TGTGCCAGCAGCGCGGGACAGGGGGGTCTCGAGCAGTACTTC
TRBJ1-1 TRBV7-2 13 - - CASSLAPGMKAFF TGTGCCAGCAGCTTAGCTCCCGGCATGAAAGCTTTCTTT
TRBJ2-3 TRBV7-8 15 many - CASSLGGGRMDTQYF TGTGCCAGCAGCTTAGGGGGGGGGCGGATGGATACGCAGTATTTT
TRBJ1-1 TRBV5-4 14 - - CASSLVPRQGEAFF TGTGCCAGCAGCTTGGTTCCCCGGCAGGGTGAAGCTTTCTTT
TRBJ1-2 TRBV18 14 - - CASSPPSKSYGYTF TGTGCCAGCTCACCACCGAGCAAATCATATGGCTACACCTTC
TRBJ2-1 TRBV28 15 few TRBD2 CASRDPLGGSGEQFF TGTGCCAGCAGAGACCCCCTGGGCGGGAGTGGTGAGCAGTTCTTC
TRBJ2-5 TRBV19 16 - - CASSIQTGFPKETQYF TGTGCCAGTAGTATACAGACCGGGTTTCCCAAAGAGACCCAGTACTTC
TRBJ2-2 TRBV6-1 12 many - CASSSSTGELFF TGTGCCAGCAGTTCTTCCACCGGGGAGCTGTTTTTT